This record looks at one TCR beta chain sequence and its context. Germline values: CDR1 SGHTA, CDR2 FQGTGA. The CDR3 sequence is 13 residues long. The V and J ends lost 3 bases and 8 bases, in that order; junction bases with no gene match: 1. This record comes from a study of blood T cell repertoires in COVID-19. In the original workflow: Quantification of nucleated cells was approximated via reference gene primer amplification. The data were produced by immunoSEQ multiplex PCR, yet TCRdb's version contains in-frame clones alone and is incomplete. V, J and clone size are taken as reported in that table, and D and trimming were inferred from the DNA itself. The table includes roughly 500,000 clones, 89% detected once.

This TCR was sampled from a man younger than 35 with COVID-19, enrolled during active disease. The chain links TRBV7-3 to TRBJ2-1; 10 bases match TRBD2. The specimen sequenced was peripheral blood. CDR3 loop: CASSLSGRDEQFF. Written as DNA, the CDR3 is TGTGCCAGCAGCTTGAGCGGGAGGGATGAGCAGTTCTTC.